This TCR beta chain comes out of a study of OX40 agonist ivuxolimab in advanced cancers. Here immunoSEQ multiplex PCR was the method, and the copy in TCRdb shows in-frame clones only, minus some. Of over 85,000 clones listed, less than 95% were seen once; the top ten hold around 1.6%. Concerning this clone: Its antigen is unidentified.

This CDR3 region has 14 residues. The V gene's germline CDR1 is SGDLS and CDR2 YYNGEE. The V end lost 4 bases, the J end lost 6 bases, and 16 bases lay between the germline ends. Study-wide points: Both blood CD4+ and CD8+ T cells showed clonal growth by week 6 at 0.1 to 3.0 mg/kg. Expanded clones tended on average to be more numerous among CD8+ T cells than CD4+.

This TCR derives from an adult with an advanced solid tumor such as melanoma, head and neck, liver or kidney cancer. The gene calls are TRBV9 and TRBJ1-1, with D possibly TRBD1 on 6 matching bases. The specimen was CD4+ or CD8+ T cells sorted from blood, collected in a trial of the OX40 agonist ivuxolimab. CDR3 nucleotide sequence: TGTGCCAGCAGCCCGACAGGTACTCACGCTGAAGCTTTCTTT. It specifies CASSPTGTHAEAFF.